These 5 T cell receptor beta chains share one sample of origin, sequenced in a study of cytomegalovirus exposure and HLA in healthy donors. PCR used 60 Vbeta primers and 13 Jbeta primers. Clones were sequenced by immunoSEQ multiplex PCR, and TCRdb holds only the in-frame ones, with some missing. The sample carries about 130,000 clones, around 78% recorded once. The sequenced sample consisted of PBMCs. These receptors were taken from a woman between 45 and 60 years old in good health and CMV-seronegative.

V and J are TRBV6-6 and TRBJ2-1; a possible D gene is TRBD2 (6 bases). Germline values: CDR1 MNHNY, CDR2 SVGAGI (reference sequence). This CDR3 is 16 amino acids long. V lost 0 bases, J lost 3 bases, and 12 bases lay in between. CDR3 sequence reads: CASSYSGGKGYNEQFF. As DNA, the CDR3 is TGTGCCAGCAGTTACTCAGGCGGGAAAGGCTACAATGAGCAGTTCTTC.

This clone was counted between two and nine times. This rearrangement joins TRBV5-8 to TRBJ2-3; 7 bases line up with TRBD1. The V gene end was trimmed by 2 bases and the J gene end by 2 bases; junction bases not matched to a gene: 8. The germline gives CDR1 SGHTS, CDR2 YDEGEE. CDR3 length equals 16 residues. As DNA, the CDR3 is TGTGCCAGCAGCTTTGCACAGGGGATCATCACAGATACGCAGTATTTT. Amino acid sequence: CASSFAQGIITDTQYF.

The V call is TRBV7-2, the J call TRBJ1-5, with 7 nucleotides matching TRBD1. V dropped 3 bases and J dropped 4; count of bases not matched to a gene: 3. CDR1 SGHTA and CDR2 FQGNSA come from the germline V gene. This CDR3 region has 14 residues. In nucleotides, the CDR3 is TGTGCCAGCAGCTTTCCAGGGGGGAATCAGCCCCAGCATTTT. Translated, it gives CASSFPGGNQPQHF.

This clone showed up just once. The rearrangement joins TRBV5-1 to TRBJ2-1, with TRBD2 identical over 14 bases. This CDR3 has 17 residues. The germline CDR1 and CDR2 sequences are SGHRS and YFSETQ. With 5 bases clipped from V and 6 bases from J, the junction kept 10 bases outside the gene matches. For the CDR3, the DNA is TGCGCCAGCAGGCGGACCGGGACTAGCGGGAGCGGCAATGAGCAGTTCTTC. Translated, it gives CASRRTGTSGSGNEQFF.

This clone was seen once. The CDR3 sequence is CASSPVAGGDEQFF. The CDR3 DNA follows: TGTGCCAGCAGCCCTGTGGCGGGAGGGGATGAGCAGTTCTTC. This chain connects TRBV6-6 to TRBJ2-1; TRBD2 matches at 9 bases. The CDR3 is 14 residues long. V dropped 6 bases and J dropped 8; count of bases not matched to a gene: 8. Germline V CDR1 and CDR2: MNHNY, SVGAGI (reference sequence).